This T cell receptor (beta chain) was captured in a study of OX40 agonist ivuxolimab in advanced cancers. Turning to the study itself: Prior anti-PD-1, anti-PD-L1 or anti-CTLA-4 therapy did not bar entry, and 40% to 45% had some.

The repertoire was sequenced with immunoSEQ multiplex PCR; TCRdb's copy has only in-frame clones and lacks some. The sample carries more than 20,000 clones, more than 80% recorded once. V lost 5 bases and J lost 3; bases outside the gene matches: 6. The CDR3 has 14 residues. Germline lookup yields CDR1 LNHDA and CDR2 SQIVND (reference sequence). Sample: CD4+ or CD8+ T cells sorted from blood, taken in a trial of the OX40 agonist ivuxolimab. This receptor was obtained from an adult with an advanced solid tumor such as melanoma, head and neck, liver or kidney cancer. The J gene is TRBJ2-5, the V gene TRBV19; 7 bases are shared with TRBD1. CDR3 residues: CASSYPGQKETQYF. The CDR3 DNA reads TGTGCCAGTAGTTACCCGGGACAGAAAGAGACCCAGTACTTC. The whole variable domain, remainder taken from reference TRBV19 and TRBJ2-5, is DGGITQSPKYLFRKEGQNVTLSCEQNLNHDAMYWYRQDPGQGLRLIYYSQIVNDFQKGDIAEGYSVSREKKESFPLTVTSAQKNPTAFYLCASSYPGQKETQYFGPGTRLLVL.